This TCR beta chain was obtained from a study of T cell repertoires in cytomegalovirus infection. Study-level information: Public TCR beta signatures provided an indication of both CMV infection and a matching HLA type.

TCRdb re-analysed the reads in MiXCR, keeping a single row per CDR3 protein. The sample lists approximately 180,000 distinct CDR3 sequences; approximately 17% were seen once. V was clipped by 0 bases and J by 0 bases, with 13 bases between them. This CDR3 spans 16 amino acids. Germline V gives CDR1 DFQATT, CDR2 SNEGSKA (reference sequence). To note about this clonotype: Its specificity is unknown.

The study, taken as a whole, reports: Across the ex vivo response, the dominant clonotypes were HLA-C-restricted CMV-specific TCR beta clonotypes. Based on cumulative public TCR beta family frequency, carriers of CMV plus the relevant HLA were identified.

Sequenced material: CD8+ T cells from PBMCs. This rearrangement joins TRBV20-1 to TRBJ2-3; perhaps TRBD2 as D (6 bases). This receptor was identified in a human donor in good health (CMV status not recorded). Some clones in this sample may be carry-over from other donors' samples. This CDR3 reads CSARDRGIFSTDTQYF. For the CDR3, the DNA is TGCAGTGCTAGAGATCGGGGGATCTTTAGCACAGATACGCAGTATTTT.